Listed below are T cell receptor beta chains from one sample, sequenced in a study of blood T cell repertoires in COVID-19. Produced via immunoSEQ multiplex PCR; TCRdb's table is partial and in-frame only. The sample carries 240,000 or so clones, 88% recorded once. Sequenced sample: peripheral blood. All receptors come from a young woman with acute or convalescent COVID-19. Each CDR3 is given with its conserved first and last residue.

TRBV10-3,14,TRBJ2-1,CAISGSGRVDEQFF
TRBV4-3,15,TRBJ2-1,CASSQEGQSYNEQFF
TRBV25-1,15,TRBJ2-3,CASSGLAGVTDTQYF
TRBV4-3,16,TRBJ1-2,CASSQAEAGNIYGYTF
TRBV13,15,TRBJ1-3,CASSPPGQGRNTIYF
TRBV4-3,15,TRBJ1-2,CASSQDTTGRSGYTF
TRBV7-6,17,TRBJ2-1,CASSLGGGGSSYNEQFF
TRBV11-2,17,TRBJ1-3,CASSQGHGTDSGNTIYF
TRBV2,14,TRBJ1-1,CASSEMPGDTEAFF
TRBV6-5,14,TRBJ1-6,CASSPGQYNSPLHF
TRBV13,14,TRBJ2-7,CASSQRTGSYEQYF